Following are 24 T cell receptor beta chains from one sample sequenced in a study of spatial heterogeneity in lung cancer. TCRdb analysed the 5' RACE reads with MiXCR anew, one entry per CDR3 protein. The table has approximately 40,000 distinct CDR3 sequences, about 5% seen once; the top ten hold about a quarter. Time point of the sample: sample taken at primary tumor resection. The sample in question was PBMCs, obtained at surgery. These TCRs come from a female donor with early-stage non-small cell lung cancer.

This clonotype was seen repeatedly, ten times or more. The CDR3 sequence: CSVGPASEQYF. CDR3 nucleotides: TGCAGCGTTGGTCCGGCCTCCGAGCAGTACTTC. J is TRBJ2-7 and V is TRBV29-1, with unresolved D. There are 11 residues in the CDR3. Germline V lookup: CDR1 SQVTM, CDR2 ANQGSEA. V lost 4 bases, J lost 6 bases, and 10 bases lay in between.

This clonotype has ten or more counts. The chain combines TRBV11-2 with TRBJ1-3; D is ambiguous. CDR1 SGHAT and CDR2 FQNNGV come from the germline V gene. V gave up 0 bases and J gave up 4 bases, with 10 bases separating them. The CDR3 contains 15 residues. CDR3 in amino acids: CASSLDVGVGNTIYF. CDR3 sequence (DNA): TGTGCCAGCAGCTTAGATGTCGGGGTAGGAAACACCATATATTTT. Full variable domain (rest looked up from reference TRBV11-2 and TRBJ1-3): EAGVAQSPRYKIIEKRQSVAFWCNPISGHATLYWYQQILGQGPKLLIQFQNNGVVDDSQLPKDRFSAERLKGVDSTLKIQPAKLEDSAVYLCASSLDVGVGNTIYFGEGSWLTVV.

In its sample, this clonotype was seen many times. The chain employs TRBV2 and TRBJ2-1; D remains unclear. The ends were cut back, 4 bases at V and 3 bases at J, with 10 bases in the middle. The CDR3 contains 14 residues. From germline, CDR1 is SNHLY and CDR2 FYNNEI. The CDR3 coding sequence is TGTGCCAGCAGTGTGAGGCTATTCTACAATGAGCAGTTCTTC. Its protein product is CASSVRLFYNEQFF.

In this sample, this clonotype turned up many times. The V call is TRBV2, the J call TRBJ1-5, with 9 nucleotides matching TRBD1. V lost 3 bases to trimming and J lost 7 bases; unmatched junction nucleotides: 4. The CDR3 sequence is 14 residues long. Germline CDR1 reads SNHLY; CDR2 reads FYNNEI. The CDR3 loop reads CASSEDRGRQPQHF. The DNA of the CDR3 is TGTGCCAGCAGTGAGGACAGGGGACGACAGCCCCAGCATTTT.

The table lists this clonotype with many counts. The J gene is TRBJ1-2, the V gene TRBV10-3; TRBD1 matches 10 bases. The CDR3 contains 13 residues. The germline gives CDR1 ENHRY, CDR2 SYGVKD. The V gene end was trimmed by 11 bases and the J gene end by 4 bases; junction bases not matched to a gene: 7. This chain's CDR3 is CASGTGAGYGYTF. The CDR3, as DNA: TGTGCCTCTGGGACAGGGGCGGGCTATGGCTACACCTTC.

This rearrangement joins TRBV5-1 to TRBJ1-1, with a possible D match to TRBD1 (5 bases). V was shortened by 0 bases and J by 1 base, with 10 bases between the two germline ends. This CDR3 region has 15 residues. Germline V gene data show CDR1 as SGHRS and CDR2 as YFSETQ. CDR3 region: CASSLGAGRNTEAFF. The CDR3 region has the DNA TGCGCCAGCAGCTTGGGGGCAGGGAGGAACACTGAAGCTTTCTTT.

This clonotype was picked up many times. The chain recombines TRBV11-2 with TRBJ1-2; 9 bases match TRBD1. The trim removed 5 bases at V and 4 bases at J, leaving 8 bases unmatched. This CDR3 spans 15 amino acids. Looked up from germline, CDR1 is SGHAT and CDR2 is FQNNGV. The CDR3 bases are TGTGCCAGCAGCCCTACGGGACAGGGCTTCTATGGCTACACCTTC. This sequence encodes CASSPTGQGFYGYTF.

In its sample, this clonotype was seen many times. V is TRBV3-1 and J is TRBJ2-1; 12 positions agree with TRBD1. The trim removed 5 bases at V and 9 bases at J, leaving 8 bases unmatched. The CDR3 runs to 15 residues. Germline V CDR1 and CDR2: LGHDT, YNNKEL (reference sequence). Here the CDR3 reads CASSYPGQGATEQFF. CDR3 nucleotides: TGTGCCAGCAGCTACCCGGGACAGGGGGCCACTGAGCAGTTCTTC.

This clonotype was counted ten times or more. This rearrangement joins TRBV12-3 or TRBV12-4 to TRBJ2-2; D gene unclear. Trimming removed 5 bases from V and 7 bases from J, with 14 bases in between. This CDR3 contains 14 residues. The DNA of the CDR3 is TGTGCCAGCAGTCCAAACCACTCTGGCGGGGAGCTGTTTTTT. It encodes CASSPNHSGGELFF.

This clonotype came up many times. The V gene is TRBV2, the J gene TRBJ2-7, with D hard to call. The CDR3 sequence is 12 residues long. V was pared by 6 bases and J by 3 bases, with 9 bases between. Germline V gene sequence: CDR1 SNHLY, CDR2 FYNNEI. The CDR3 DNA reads TGTGCCAGCAGCCCAAACGACTACGAGCAGTACTTC. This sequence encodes CASSPNDYEQYF. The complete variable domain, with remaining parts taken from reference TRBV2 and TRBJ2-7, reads EPEVTQTPSHQVTQMGQEVILRCVPISNHLYFYWYRQILGQKVEFLVSFYNNEISEKSEIFDDQFSVERPDGSNFTLKIRSTKLEDSAMYFCASSPNDYEQYFGPGTRLTVT.

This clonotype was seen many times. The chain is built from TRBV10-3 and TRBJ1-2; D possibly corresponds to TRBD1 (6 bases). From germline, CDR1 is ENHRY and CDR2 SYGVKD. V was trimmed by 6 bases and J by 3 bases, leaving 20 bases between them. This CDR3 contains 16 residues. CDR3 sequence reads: CAIRRRLGQSHYGYTF. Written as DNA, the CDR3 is TGTGCCATCAGGAGGAGGTTAGGACAGTCCCACTATGGCTACACCTTC.

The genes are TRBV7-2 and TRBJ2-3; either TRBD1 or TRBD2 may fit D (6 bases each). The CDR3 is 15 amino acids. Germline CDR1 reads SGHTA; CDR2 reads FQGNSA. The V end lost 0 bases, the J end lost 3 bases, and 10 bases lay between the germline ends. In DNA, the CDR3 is TGTGCCAGCAGCTTAGCGCTAGGGGGGACAGATACGCAGTATTTT. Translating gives CASSLALGGTDTQYF.

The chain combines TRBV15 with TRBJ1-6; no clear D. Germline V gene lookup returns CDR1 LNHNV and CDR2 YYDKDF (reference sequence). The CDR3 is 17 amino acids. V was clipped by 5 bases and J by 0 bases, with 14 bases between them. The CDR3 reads CATSPNPLSSYNSPLHF. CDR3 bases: TGTGCCACCAGCCCCAATCCCTTGAGCTCCTATAATTCACCCCTCCACTTT.

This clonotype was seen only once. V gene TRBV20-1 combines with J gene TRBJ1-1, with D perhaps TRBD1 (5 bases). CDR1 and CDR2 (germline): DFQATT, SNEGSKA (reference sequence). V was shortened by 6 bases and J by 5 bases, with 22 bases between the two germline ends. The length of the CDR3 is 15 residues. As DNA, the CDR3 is TGCAGTGCGGCCCTGGGGCGCGGGGGTTATACTGAAGCTTTCTTT. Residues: CSAALGRGGYTEAFF.

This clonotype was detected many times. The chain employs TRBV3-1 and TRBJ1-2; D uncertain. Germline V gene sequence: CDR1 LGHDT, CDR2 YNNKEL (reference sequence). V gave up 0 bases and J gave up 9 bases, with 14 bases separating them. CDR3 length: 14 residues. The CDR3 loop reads CASSQDEKWMSYTF. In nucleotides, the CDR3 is TGTGCCAGCAGCCAAGATGAGAAGTGGATGAGCTACACCTTC. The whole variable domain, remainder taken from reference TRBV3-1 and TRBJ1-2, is DTAVSQTPKYLVTQMGNDKSIKCEQNLGHDTMYWYKQDSKKFLKIMFSYNNKELIINETVPNRFSPKSPDKAHLNLHINSLELGDSAVYFCASSQDEKWMSYTFGSGTRLTVV.

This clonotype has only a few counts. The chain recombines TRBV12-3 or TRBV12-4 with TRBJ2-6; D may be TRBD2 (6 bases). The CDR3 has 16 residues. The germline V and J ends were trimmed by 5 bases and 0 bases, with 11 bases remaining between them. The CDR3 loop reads CASSPGLYSGANVLTF. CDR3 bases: TGTGCCAGCAGTCCGGGACTGTACTCTGGGGCCAACGTCCTGACTTTC.

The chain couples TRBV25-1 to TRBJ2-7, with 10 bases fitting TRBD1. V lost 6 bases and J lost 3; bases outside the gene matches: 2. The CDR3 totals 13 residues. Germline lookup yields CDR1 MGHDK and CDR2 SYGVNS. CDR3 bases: TGTGCCAGCAGGGGGACAGGGGTCTACGAGCAGTACTTC. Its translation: CASRGTGVYEQYF.

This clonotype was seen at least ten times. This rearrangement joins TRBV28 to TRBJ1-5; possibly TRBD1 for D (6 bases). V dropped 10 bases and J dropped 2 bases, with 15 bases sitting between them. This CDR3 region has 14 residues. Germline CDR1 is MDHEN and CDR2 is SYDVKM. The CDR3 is CATVSPGGNQPQHF. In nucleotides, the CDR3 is TGTGCCACCGTATCCCCAGGGGGCAATCAGCCCCAGCATTTT.

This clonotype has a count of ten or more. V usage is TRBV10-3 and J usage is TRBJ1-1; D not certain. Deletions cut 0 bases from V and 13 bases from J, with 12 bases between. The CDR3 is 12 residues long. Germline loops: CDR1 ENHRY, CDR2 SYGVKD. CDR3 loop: CAISESTAFVFF. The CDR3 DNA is TGTGCCATCAGTGAGTCCACAGCGTTCGTTTTCTTT.

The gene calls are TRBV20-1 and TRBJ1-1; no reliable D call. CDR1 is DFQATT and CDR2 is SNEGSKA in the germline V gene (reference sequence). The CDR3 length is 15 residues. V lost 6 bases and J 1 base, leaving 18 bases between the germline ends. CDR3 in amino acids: CSASPAARTNTEAFF. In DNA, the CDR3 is TGCAGTGCCTCGCCTGCCGCCAGGACGAACACTGAAGCTTTCTTT.

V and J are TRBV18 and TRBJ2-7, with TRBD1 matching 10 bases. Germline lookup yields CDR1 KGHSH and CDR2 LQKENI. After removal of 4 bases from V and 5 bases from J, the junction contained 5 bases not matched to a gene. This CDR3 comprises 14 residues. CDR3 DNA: TGTGCCAGCTCACGCCGGGACAGGGGTAACGAGCAGTACTTC. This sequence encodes CASSRRDRGNEQYF.

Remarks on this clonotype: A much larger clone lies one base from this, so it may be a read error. The CDR3 protein is CASQGQGLPGELFF. The DNA of the CDR3 is TGTGCCAGTCAAGGACAGGGCTTACCCGGGGAGCTGTTTTTT. The chain carries TRBV19 and TRBJ2-2; 8 nucleotides align to TRBD1. The J segment lost 6 bases and the V segment lost 8 bases, leaving 8 bases of the junction unmatched. The CDR3 has 14 amino acids. CDR1 LNHDA and CDR2 SQIVND come from the germline V gene (reference sequence).

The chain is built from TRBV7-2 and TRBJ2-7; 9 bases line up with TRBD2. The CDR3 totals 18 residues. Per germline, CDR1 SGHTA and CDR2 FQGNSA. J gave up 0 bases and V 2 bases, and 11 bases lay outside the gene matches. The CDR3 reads CASSLPLTGTSLSYEQYF. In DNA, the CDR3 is TGTGCCAGCAGCTTACCTCTTACCGGGACTAGCCTCTCCTACGAGCAGTACTTC.

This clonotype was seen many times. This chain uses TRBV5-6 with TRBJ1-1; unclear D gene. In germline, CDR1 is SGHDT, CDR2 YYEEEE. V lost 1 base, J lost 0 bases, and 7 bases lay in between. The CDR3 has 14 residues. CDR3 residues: CASSLNRLNTEAFF. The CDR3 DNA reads TGTGCCAGCAGCTTGAACAGACTGAACACTGAAGCTTTCTTT.